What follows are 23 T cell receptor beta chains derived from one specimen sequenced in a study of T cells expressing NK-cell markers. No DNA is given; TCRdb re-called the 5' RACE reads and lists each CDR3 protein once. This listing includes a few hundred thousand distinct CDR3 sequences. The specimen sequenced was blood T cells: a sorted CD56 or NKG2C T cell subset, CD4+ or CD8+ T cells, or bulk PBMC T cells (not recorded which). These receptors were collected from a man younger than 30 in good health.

The CDR3 protein is CVSRRGGTGELFF. The J gene is TRBJ2-2, the V gene TRBV13; TCRdb proposes TRBD2, but this gene call is untestable without DNA. The length of the CDR3 is 13 residues. Germline loops: CDR1 PRHDT, CDR2 FYEKMQ (reference sequence).

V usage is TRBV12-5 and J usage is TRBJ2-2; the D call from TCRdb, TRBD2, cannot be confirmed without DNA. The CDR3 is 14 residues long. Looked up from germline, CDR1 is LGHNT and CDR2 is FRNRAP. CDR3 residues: CASGEGFGSGELFF. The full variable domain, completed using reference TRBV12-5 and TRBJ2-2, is DARVTQTPRHKVTEMGQEVTMRCQPILGHNTVFWYRQTMMQGLELLAYFRNRAPLDDSGMPKDRFSAEMPDATLATLKIQPSEPRDSAVYFCASGEGFGSGELFFGEGSRLTVL.

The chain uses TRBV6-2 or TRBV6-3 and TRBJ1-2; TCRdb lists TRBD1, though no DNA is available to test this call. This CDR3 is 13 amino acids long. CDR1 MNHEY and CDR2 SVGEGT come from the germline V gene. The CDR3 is CASSYVGPAGYTF.

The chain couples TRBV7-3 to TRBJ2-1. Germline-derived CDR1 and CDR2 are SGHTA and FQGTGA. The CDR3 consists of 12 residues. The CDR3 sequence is CASSSTDNEQFF.

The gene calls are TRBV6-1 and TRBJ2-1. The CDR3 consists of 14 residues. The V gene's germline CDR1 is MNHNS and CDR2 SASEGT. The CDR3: CASSGWRSYNEQFF.

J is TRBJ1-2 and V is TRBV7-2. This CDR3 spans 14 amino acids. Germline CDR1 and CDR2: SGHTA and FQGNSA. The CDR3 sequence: CASSLEVRNYGYTF.

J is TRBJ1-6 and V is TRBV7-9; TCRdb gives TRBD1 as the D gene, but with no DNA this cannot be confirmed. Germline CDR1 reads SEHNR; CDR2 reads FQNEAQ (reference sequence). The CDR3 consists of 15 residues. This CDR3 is CASSFGQGRGSPLHF.

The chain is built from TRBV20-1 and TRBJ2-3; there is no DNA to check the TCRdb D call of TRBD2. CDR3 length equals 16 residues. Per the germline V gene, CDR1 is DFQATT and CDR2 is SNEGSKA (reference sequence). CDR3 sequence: CSARKGTSGSTDTQYF.

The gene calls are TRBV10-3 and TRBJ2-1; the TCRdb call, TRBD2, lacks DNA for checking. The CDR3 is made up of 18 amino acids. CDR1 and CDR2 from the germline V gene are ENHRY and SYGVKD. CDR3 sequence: CAIAGGVGVAGDYNEQFF.

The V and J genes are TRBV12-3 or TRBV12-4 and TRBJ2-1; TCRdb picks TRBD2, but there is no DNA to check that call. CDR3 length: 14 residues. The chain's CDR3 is CASSKGLTYNEQFF.

CDR3 residues: CAISGSGRDTDTQYF. This chain joins TRBV10-3 and TRBJ2-3; lacking DNA, the TRBD2 call made by TCRdb goes unchecked. The CDR3 runs 15 residues. Looked up from germline, CDR1 is ENHRY and CDR2 is SYGVKD.

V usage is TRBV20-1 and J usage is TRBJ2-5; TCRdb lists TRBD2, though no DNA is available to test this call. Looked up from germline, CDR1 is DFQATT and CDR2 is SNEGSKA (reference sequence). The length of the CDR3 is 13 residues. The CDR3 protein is CSAAGLIQETQYF.

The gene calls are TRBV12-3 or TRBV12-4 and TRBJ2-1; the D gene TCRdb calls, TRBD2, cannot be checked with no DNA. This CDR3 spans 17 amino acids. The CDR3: CASSRRLAGIPNNEQFF.

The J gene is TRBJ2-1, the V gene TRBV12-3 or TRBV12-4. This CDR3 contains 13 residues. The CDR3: CASSLRESREQFF.

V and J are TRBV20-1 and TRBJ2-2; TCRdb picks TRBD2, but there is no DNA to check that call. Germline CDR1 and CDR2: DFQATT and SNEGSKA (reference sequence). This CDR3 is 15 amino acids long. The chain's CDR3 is CSAREGLARSGELFF.

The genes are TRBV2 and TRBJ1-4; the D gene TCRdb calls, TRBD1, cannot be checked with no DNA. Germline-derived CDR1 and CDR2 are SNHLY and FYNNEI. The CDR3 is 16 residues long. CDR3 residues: CASSAERTGVVEKLFF. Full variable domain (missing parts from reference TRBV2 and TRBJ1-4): EPEVTQTPSHQVTQMGQEVILRCVPISNHLYFYWYRQILGQKVEFLVSFYNNEISEKSEIFDDQFSVERPDGSNFTLKIRSTKLEDSAMYFCASSAERTGVVEKLFFGSGTQLSVL.

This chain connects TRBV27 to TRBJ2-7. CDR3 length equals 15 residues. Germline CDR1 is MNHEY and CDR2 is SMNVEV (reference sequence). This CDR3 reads CASSLSGQDGYEQYF.

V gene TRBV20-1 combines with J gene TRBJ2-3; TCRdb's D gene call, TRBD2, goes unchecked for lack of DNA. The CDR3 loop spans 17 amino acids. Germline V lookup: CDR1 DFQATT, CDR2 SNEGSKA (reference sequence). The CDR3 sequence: CSAAGTSGSGVLYTQYF.

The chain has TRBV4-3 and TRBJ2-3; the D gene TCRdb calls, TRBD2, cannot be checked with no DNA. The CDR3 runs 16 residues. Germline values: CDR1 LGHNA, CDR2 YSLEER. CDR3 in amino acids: CASSYLAGGDADTQYF.

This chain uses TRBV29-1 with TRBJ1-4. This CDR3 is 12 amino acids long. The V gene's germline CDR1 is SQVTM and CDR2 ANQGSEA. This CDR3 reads CSVGPFNEKLFF.

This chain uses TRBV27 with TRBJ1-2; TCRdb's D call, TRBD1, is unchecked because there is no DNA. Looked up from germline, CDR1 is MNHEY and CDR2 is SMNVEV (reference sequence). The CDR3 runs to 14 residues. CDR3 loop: CASSLRTAAGGYTF.

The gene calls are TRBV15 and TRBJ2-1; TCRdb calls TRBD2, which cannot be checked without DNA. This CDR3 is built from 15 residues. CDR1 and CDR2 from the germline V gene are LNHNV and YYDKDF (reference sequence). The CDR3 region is CATSRAGLGYNEQFF.

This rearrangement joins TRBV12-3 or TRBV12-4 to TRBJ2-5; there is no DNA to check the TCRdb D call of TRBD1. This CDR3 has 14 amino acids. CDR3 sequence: CASSNNGPGETQYF.